The 27 T cell receptor beta chains below come from one sample, sequenced in a study of T-cell reconstitution after alpha-beta-depleted transplantation in children (dated by TCRdb to the mid-2010s). Library method: PCR. TCRdb shows the sequencer as Illumina HiSeq 2500. TCR libraries were prepared with molecular barcoding, using unique molecular identifiers to normalize TCRbeta repertoire quantification. Starting from the raw public reads, TCRdb applied fastp trimming at Q25, assembled clones with MiXCR and retained in-frame beta chains. Every distinct CDR3 protein forms one entry, paired with its most common genes and DNA. Across this sample there are about 600,000 distinct CDR3 sequences, with over 10% seen only once. The ten largest clones add up to about 2.2% of the sample. Interpreted using the paper, the treatment or condition label stands for: allogeneic hematopoietic cell transplantation with graft depleted of TCRalphabeta T cells and CD19 B cells.

Sequencing used PBMCs, mostly from graft donor cells, obtained 360 days after TCRalphabeta/CD19-depleted stem cell transplant. All receptors come from a male patient aged 10 to 17 who had a stem cell transplant for acute myeloid leukemia, so the T cells may come from the graft donor.

The chain carries TRBV28 and TRBJ2-3; 10 bases align to TRBD2. The V and J ends lost 3 bases and 9 bases, in that order; junction bases with no gene match: 15. CDR1 is MDHEN, CDR2 SYDVKM, per germline. This CDR3 is built from 17 residues. CDR3 nucleotide sequence: TGTGCCAGCAGTTTCGAATCTAGCGGGAGTAGGGTGTGGACGCAGTATTTT. Translated, it gives CASSFESSGSRVWTQYF.

The chain combines TRBV7-3 with TRBJ2-3; a weak D match, TRBD2 (6 bases). There are 18 residues in the CDR3. Trimming stripped 4 bases from V and 0 bases from J, with 20 bases between. The germline V gene encodes CDR1 SGHTA and CDR2 FQGTGA. DNA of the CDR3: TGTGCCAGCAGCTCTTCGAGCGGGCGGTACCCTAGCACAGATACGCAGTATTTT. Protein product: CASSSSSGRYPSTDTQYF.

This sequence joins TRBV20-1 and TRBJ2-1; D remains ambiguous. The CDR3 is 14 residues long. CDR1 DFQATT and CDR2 SNEGSKA come from the germline V gene (reference sequence). V was pared by 2 bases and J by 0 bases, with 8 bases between. The chain's CDR3 is CSARLLSSYNEQFF. In DNA form, the CDR3 reads TGCAGTGCTAGACTGCTTAGCTCCTACAATGAGCAGTTCTTC.

The rearrangement links TRBV7-9 to TRBJ2-7, with 7 bases matching TRBD2. Germline V lookup: CDR1 SEHNR, CDR2 FQNEAQ (reference sequence). With 5 bases clipped from V and 2 bases from J, the junction kept 6 bases outside the gene matches. CDR3 size: 14 residues. The CDR3 region has the DNA TGTGCCAGCAGCCTCCACGGGGGGACCTACGAGCAGTACTTC. This translates into CASSLHGGTYEQYF.

CDR3 sequence: CASSQRREPYEQYF. The CDR3 nucleotides read TGTGCCAGCAGCCAACGAAGAGAGCCCTACGAGCAGTACTTC. The genes are TRBV14 and TRBJ2-7, with D uncertain. The germline gives CDR1 SGHDN, CDR2 FVKESK. Trimming cost V 2 bases and J 2 bases, with 10 bases left between them. The CDR3 loop spans 14 amino acids.

There are a few counts of this clonotype. The rearrangement uses TRBV12-3 or TRBV12-4 and TRBJ2-7; 8 bases align to TRBD1. This CDR3 has 15 residues. After removal of 3 bases from V and 4 bases from J, the junction contained 8 bases not matched to a gene. The CDR3 sequence is CASSFQGAVGYEQYF. DNA for the CDR3: TGTGCCAGCAGTTTTCAGGGGGCCGTAGGGTACGAGCAGTACTTC.

This clonotype has at least ten counts. The V call is TRBV12-3 or TRBV12-4, the J call TRBJ2-1, with 12 bases that match TRBD2. This CDR3 is 18 amino acids long. J gave up 5 bases and V 2 bases, and 10 bases lay outside the gene matches. The CDR3 nucleotides are TGTGCCAGCAGTTTAAGGGCTAGCGGGAGGGCCGTCCACAATGAGCAGTTCTTC. It is translated as CASSLRASGRAVHNEQFF.

This clonotype occurred a few times. The CDR3 DNA reads as TGTGCCAGCAGTTACGACCCCAGGAGGGAGGGTCTTGGTGAAGCTTTCTTT. Protein: CASSYDPRREGLGEAFF. The chain has TRBV6-5 and TRBJ1-1; no reliable D call. The CDR3 runs 17 residues. V gave up 2 bases and J gave up 7 bases, with 23 bases separating them. Germline V gene lookup returns CDR1 MNHEY and CDR2 SVGAGI.

The CDR3 loop reads CSVAHLGGYEQYF. As DNA, the CDR3 is TGCAGCGTTGCCCACCTCGGGGGATACGAGCAGTACTTC. The V call is TRBV29-1, the J call TRBJ2-7; D possibly corresponds to TRBD2 (6 bases). V lost 4 bases to trimming and J lost 4 bases, with 14 bases between them. The CDR3 runs to 13 residues. Germline CDR1 SQVTM, CDR2 ANQGSEA.

This clonotype has ten or more counts. The chain has TRBV19 and TRBJ2-1; tentative D call: TRBD1 (6 bases). CDR1 LNHDA and CDR2 SQIVND come from the germline V gene (reference sequence). There are 17 residues in the CDR3. V was pared by 3 bases and J by 0 bases, with 15 bases between. CDR3 protein: CASSIARGQSSYNEQFF. The CDR3 DNA reads as TGTGCCAGTAGTATCGCCAGGGGTCAAAGCTCCTACAATGAGCAGTTCTTC.

CDR3 region: CATSRDLSLMRTGQGSSRYEQYF. The DNA of the CDR3 is TGTGCCACCAGCAGAGATCTGAGCCTGATGAGAACCGGACAGGGCTCGTCCCGCTACGAGCAGTACTTC. The chain has TRBV15 and TRBJ2-7, with 8 nucleotides matching TRBD1. Germline-derived CDR1 and CDR2 are LNHNV and YYDKDF (reference sequence). J gave up 3 bases and V 0 bases, and 28 bases lay outside the gene matches. The CDR3 covers 23 residues. The full variable domain, its missing parts supplied by reference TRBV15 and TRBJ2-7, is DAMVIQNPRYQVTQFGKPVTLSCSQTLNHNVMYWYQQKSSQAPKLLFHYYDKDFNNEADTPDNFQSRRPNTSFCFLDIRSPGLGDTAMYLCATSRDLSLMRTGQGSSRYEQYFGPGTRLTVT.

In regard to this clonotype: Since the CDR3 does not end with the conserved phenylalanine or tryptophan, this likely comes from a read error. V gene TRBV5-6 combines with J gene TRBJ2-1; no definite D call. The CDR3 extends over 13 amino acids. Between the trimmed V and J ends, which lost 0 bases and 12 bases, there was a span of 13 bases. Germline-derived CDR1 and CDR2 are SGHDT and YYEEEE. DNA of the CDR3: TGTGCCAGCAGCTTGGCCGGACCCTTTGGGCAGTTCGTC. Its translation: CASSLAGPFGQFV.

This clonotype was counted many times. The V and J genes are TRBV5-1 and TRBJ2-1; D is possibly TRBD2 (5 bases). The CDR3 runs 14 residues. V gave up 0 bases and J gave up 7 bases, with 11 bases separating them. CDR1 SGHRS and CDR2 YFSETQ come from the germline V gene. The CDR3: CASSLVAPINEQFF. The CDR3 bases are TGCGCCAGCAGCTTGGTAGCGCCTATAAATGAGCAGTTCTTC.

This clonotype was counted a few times. The V call is TRBV25-1, the J call TRBJ2-7; 10 positions agree with TRBD2. Losses at the gene ends were 6 bases for V and 3 bases for J; bases not matched to a gene: 8. CDR3 length: 15 amino acids. Germline assignment: CDR1 MGHDK and CDR2 SYGVNS. The CDR3 DNA is TGTGCCAGCAGCGCCACCCTAGCGGGAGTCTACGAGCAGTACTTC. Protein: CASSATLAGVYEQYF.

This chain joins TRBV28 and TRBJ2-7; no definite D call. The CDR3 extends over 16 amino acids. V gave up 3 bases and J gave up 7 bases, with 22 bases separating them. Germline V gene data show CDR1 as MDHEN and CDR2 as SYDVKM. The CDR3 nucleotides read TGTGCCAGCAGTTTCCTCCTGGACCTGTTATTGAGAGAGCAGTACTTC. Translation gives CASSFLLDLLLREQYF. Full variable domain (outside the CDR3, taken from reference TRBV28 and TRBJ2-7): DVKVTQSSRYLVKRTGEKVFLECVQDMDHENMFWYRQDPGLGLRLIYFSYDVKMKEKGDIPEGYSVSREKKERFSLILESASTNQTSMYLCASSFLLDLLLREQYFGPGTRLTVT.

As DNA, the CDR3 is TGTGCCAGCAGCTCGATGAGGGACCTCCAAGAGACCCAGTACTTC. Residues: CASSSMRDLQETQYF. V and J are TRBV9 and TRBJ2-5, with D perhaps given as TRBD1 or TRBD2 (5 bases each). V was shortened by 4 bases and J by 1 base, with 14 bases between the two germline ends. The germline gives CDR1 SGDLS, CDR2 YYNGEE. There are 15 residues in the CDR3. The whole variable domain, remainder taken from reference TRBV9 and TRBJ2-5, is DSGVTQTPKHLITATGQRVTLRCSPRSGDLSVYWYQQSLDQGLQFLIQYYNGEERAKGNILERFSAQQFPDLHSELNLSSLELGDSALYFCASSSMRDLQETQYFGPGTRLLVL.

V is TRBV2 and J is TRBJ2-7, with 9 nucleotides matching TRBD2. Germline lookup yields CDR1 SNHLY and CDR2 FYNNEI. Trimming took 4 bases from V and 6 from J; bases not matched to a gene: 10. This CDR3 region has 15 residues. In DNA form, the CDR3 reads TGTGCCAGCAGTGTCGAGGTAGCGGGAGAGGGCGAGCAGTACTTC. It yields the protein CASSVEVAGEGEQYF.

Written as DNA, the CDR3 is TGCAGTGCTACCCCTACTACCGGCTCCTACAATGAGCAGTTCTTC. Translating it yields CSATPTTGSYNEQFF. This chain connects TRBV20-1 to TRBJ2-1; D is uncertain. The CDR3 totals 15 residues. The V gene's germline CDR1 is DFQATT and CDR2 SNEGSKA (reference sequence). V shed 4 bases and J shed 0 bases, with 13 bases lying between them.

The chain is built from TRBV7-2 and TRBJ2-7, with 11 bases aligning to TRBD2. This CDR3 has 14 residues. Germline V gene lookup returns CDR1 SGHTA and CDR2 FQGNSA. V trimming: 6 bases; J trimming: 9 bases; junction bases outside the gene matches: 10. The CDR3 spells CASRVAGGKGWQYF. Here the CDR3 DNA reads TGTGCCAGCAGGGTAGCGGGAGGGAAGGGTTGGCAGTACTTC.

This sequence joins TRBV5-5 and TRBJ2-1, with TRBD2 as a possible D gene (6 bases). CDR1 and CDR2 from the germline V gene are SGHKS and YYEKEE (reference sequence). Deletions cut 0 bases from V and 9 bases from J, with 10 bases between. The CDR3 spans 13 residues. CDR3 DNA sequence: TGTGCCAGCAGCTTGGAGCGGGCAGGTGAGCAGTTCTTC. This encodes CASSLERAGEQFF.

In its sample, this clonotype was seen many times. The V gene is TRBV7-8, the J gene TRBJ2-2, with D perhaps TRBD2 (6 bases). The CDR3 sequence is 15 residues long. CDR1 and CDR2 (germline): SGHVS, FQNEAQ. V lost 3 bases, J lost 7 bases, and 15 bases lay in between. CDR3 amino acids: CASSLFPMGGGELFF. For the CDR3, the DNA is TGTGCCAGCAGCTTGTTCCCGATGGGGGGCGGGGAGCTGTTTTTT.

The count of this clonotype is one. The J gene is TRBJ2-7, the V gene TRBV7-2; D ambiguous. Germline assignment: CDR1 SGHTA and CDR2 FQGNSA. V was pared by 4 bases and J by 6 bases, with 16 bases between. The CDR3 consists of 14 residues. CDR3 in DNA: TGTGCCAGCAGCTCCCAGCCCGGGCCGGGCGAGCAGTACTTC. Residues: CASSSQPGPGEQYF.

V is TRBV10-3 and J is TRBJ2-3; no definite D call. V was cut by 0 bases and J by 5 bases, with 12 bases left in between. This CDR3 is built from 15 residues. Germline-derived CDR1 and CDR2 are ENHRY and SYGVKD. The CDR3 reads CAISESATTRDTQYF. CDR3 nucleotide sequence: TGTGCCATCAGTGAGTCAGCGACGACAAGAGATACGCAGTATTTT.

V and J are TRBV6-2 or TRBV6-3 and TRBJ2-5; TRBD2 agrees at 13 bases. The J segment lost 4 bases and the V segment lost 6 bases, leaving 5 bases of the junction unmatched. CDR3 size: 15 residues. Germline CDR1 and CDR2: MNHEY and SVGEGT. In nucleotides, the CDR3 is TGTGCCAGCAGGAGGACTAGCGGGAGTATAGAGACCCAGTACTTC. It encodes CASRRTSGSIETQYF.

This clonotype was seen more than once but under ten times. The J gene is TRBJ2-7, the V gene TRBV28; D not resolved. Germline CDR1 reads MDHEN; CDR2 reads SYDVKM. This CDR3 has 10 residues. Trimming removed 3 bases from V and 7 bases from J, with 4 bases in between. CDR3 sequence (DNA): TGTGCCAGCAGTTTGTGGGAGCAGTACTTC. The encoded protein is CASSLWEQYF.

This clonotype was recorded a few times. V is TRBV18 and J is TRBJ2-3; 7 nucleotides align to TRBD1. With V trimmed by 2 bases and J by 2 bases, 7 bases remained unmatched. Per the germline V gene, CDR1 is KGHSH and CDR2 is LQKENI. The CDR3 is 16 residues long. CDR3 protein: CASSPRTGGITDTQYF. CDR3 bases: TGTGCCAGCTCACCAAGGACAGGAGGAATCACAGATACGCAGTATTTT.

This clonotype was observed at least ten times. The chain has TRBV10-3 and TRBJ2-3; possible D gene TRBD2, 6 bases. Trimming left V 4 bases short and J 3 bases short, with 14 bases between. The CDR3 covers 15 residues. Germline V lookup: CDR1 ENHRY, CDR2 SYGVKD. The CDR3 region has the DNA TGTGCCATCAGTGGCTCAACGGGAGTAACAGATACGCAGTATTTT. Translating it yields CAISGSTGVTDTQYF.